The 19 T cell receptor beta chains reported below all come from one sample, sequenced in a study of identifying expanded T cells in peripheral blood. The method was immunoSEQ multiplex PCR; TCRdb's version includes in-frame clones alone and lacks a portion of them. The table records around 100,000 clones, 75% to 90% of them present only once. Material: blood. All receptors come from a person aged 18-70 years in good health.

The J gene is TRBJ1-2, the V gene TRBV12-5, with D possibly matching TRBD1 (6 bases). The CDR3 totals 13 residues. V lost 5 bases and J 6 bases, leaving 13 bases between the germline ends. CDR1 is LGHNT and CDR2 is FRNRAP in the germline V gene. The CDR3 DNA reads TGTGCTAGTGGTAGGGGGGTAGGGGATGGCTACACCTTC. Translation: CASGRGVGDGYTF.

This chain joins TRBV27 and TRBJ2-1; 11 bases are a match to TRBD2. V lost 8 bases, J lost 3 bases, and 6 bases stayed unmatched. Germline V gives CDR1 MNHEY, CDR2 SMNVEV (reference sequence). The CDR3 covers 15 residues. The CDR3 sequence is CASRASGGNYNEQFF. CDR3 DNA sequence: TGTGCCAGCCGGGCTAGCGGGGGGAACTACAATGAGCAGTTCTTC.

V is TRBV4-3 and J is TRBJ1-2; D might be TRBD1 (5 bases). The CDR3 covers 14 residues. CDR1 is LGHNA, CDR2 YSLEER, per germline. V lost 4 bases and J lost 1, with 10 bases in between. The CDR3 nucleotides are TGCGCCAGCAGCCCGACAGACGGTAACTATGGCTACACCTTC. Protein: CASSPTDGNYGYTF.

The V call is TRBV28, the J call TRBJ1-5; TRBD1 matches 8 bases. V shed 7 bases, J shed 6 bases, and the junction held 8 bases outside the gene matches. The CDR3 sequence is 14 residues long. From germline, CDR1 is MDHEN and CDR2 SYDVKM. The CDR3 sequence is CASTPGGAGQPQHF. The CDR3 DNA sequence: TGTGCCAGCACCCCAGGGGGCGCAGGTCAGCCCCAGCATTTT.

The CDR3 is CASSPQAGTDTQYF. The CDR3 DNA reads TGTGCCAGCAGCCCCCAAGCAGGCACAGATACGCAGTATTTT. V is TRBV9 and J is TRBJ2-3; D ambiguous. The V gene's germline CDR1 is SGDLS and CDR2 YYNGEE. Between the trimmed V and J ends, which lost 4 bases and 1 base, there was a span of 10 bases. The CDR3 contains 14 residues.

This clone came up once. This chain's CDR3 is CASSLGRLAVQETQYF. The CDR3 coding sequence is TGTGCCAGCAGTTTGGGGAGGCTAGCGGTACAAGAGACCCAGTACTTC. The chain combines TRBV28 with TRBJ2-5; 7 nucleotides line up with TRBD2. Germline CDR1 is MDHEN and CDR2 is SYDVKM. The CDR3 contains 16 residues. J lost 2 bases, V lost 3 bases, and 9 bases had no gene match.

V usage is TRBV10-3 and J usage is TRBJ1-2, with D tentatively TRBD1 (6 bases). CDR3 length: 12 amino acids. Germline loops: CDR1 ENHRY, CDR2 SYGVKD. With 11 bases removed from V and 2 bases from J, the gap between germline ends came to 12 bases. The CDR3 region has the DNA TGTGCCTTCGGACAGCCAAACTATGGCTACACCTTC. This codes for CAFGQPNYGYTF.

This clone was detected a few times. This sequence joins TRBV7-2 and TRBJ1-6, with D tentatively TRBD1 (5 bases). V was clipped by 1 base and J by 10 bases, with 14 bases between them. The germline V gene encodes CDR1 SGHTA and CDR2 FQGNSA. The CDR3 extends over 15 amino acids. CDR3 loop: CASSLVGTQGSPLHF. CDR3 bases: TGTGCCAGCAGCTTAGTGGGGACCCAGGGCTCACCCCTCCACTTT.

The rearrangement links TRBV27 to TRBJ2-3; 7 bases match TRBD2. From germline, CDR1 is MNHEY and CDR2 SMNVEV (reference sequence). V gave up 0 bases and J gave up 5 bases; unmatched junction bases: 11. This CDR3 is 17 amino acids long. CDR3 amino acids: CASSLSGRSGAEDTQYF. Here the CDR3 DNA reads TGTGCCAGCAGTTTATCGGGCCGAAGCGGGGCCGAAGATACGCAGTATTTT.

The chain is built from TRBV6-5 and TRBJ2-4, with D unresolved. Germline values: CDR1 MNHEY, CDR2 SVGAGI. With 6 bases removed from V and 6 bases from J, the gap between germline ends came to 18 bases. This CDR3 has 15 amino acids. This chain's CDR3 is CASSPTQYGLNIQYF. The CDR3 region has the DNA TGTGCCAGCAGCCCAACCCAGTACGGGTTAAACATTCAGTACTTC.

V is TRBV7-8 and J is TRBJ2-7; 9 positions agree with TRBD1. V dropped 5 bases and J dropped 1; count of bases not matched to a gene: 6. The germline gives CDR1 SGHVS, CDR2 FQNEAQ. The CDR3 is made up of 15 amino acids. CDR3 loop: CASSGQGMGSYEQYF. In DNA form, the CDR3 reads TGTGCCAGCAGCGGACAGGGGATGGGATCCTACGAGCAGTACTTC.

This sequence joins TRBV13 and TRBJ2-5, with 11 nucleotides matching TRBD2. With 6 bases clipped from V and 7 bases from J, the junction kept 13 bases outside the gene matches. The CDR3 loop spans 16 amino acids. Germline assignment: CDR1 PRHDT and CDR2 FYEKMQ (reference sequence). The CDR3, as DNA: TGTGCCAGCAGTTATTATAGCGGGGGGGCGGCCGGGACCCAGTACTTC. Protein product: CASSYYSGGAAGTQYF.

The chain is built from TRBV19 and TRBJ1-2, with a tentative D call TRBD1 (5 bases). V was pared by 4 bases and J by 1 base, with 13 bases between. The germline V gene encodes CDR1 LNHDA and CDR2 SQIVND (reference sequence). The CDR3 totals 15 residues. The CDR3 protein is CASSTPGGVNYGYTF. The CDR3 bases are TGTGCCAGTAGTACCCCGGGAGGGGTTAACTATGGCTACACCTTC.

The chain is built from TRBV19 and TRBJ2-7; 8 bases map to TRBD1. This CDR3 spans 14 amino acids. V shed 5 bases and J 3 bases; nucleotides not matched to a gene: 6. The germline V gene encodes CDR1 LNHDA and CDR2 SQIVND (reference sequence). The CDR3, as DNA: TGTGCCAGTAGTTTATCCGGGACAGGCTACGAGCAGTACTTC. It yields the protein CASSLSGTGYEQYF.

The chain combines TRBV5-4 with TRBJ2-3, with TRBD2 matching over 7 bases. Germline V gene data show CDR1 as SGHNT and CDR2 as YYREEE (reference sequence). V shed 0 bases and J 1 base; nucleotides not matched to a gene: 8. This CDR3 region has 17 residues. The CDR3 spells CASSLVAAGVGTDTQYF. The CDR3, as DNA: TGTGCCAGCAGCTTGGTAGCGGCGGGGGTCGGCACAGATACGCAGTATTTT.

This sequence joins TRBV7-2 and TRBJ2-5; TRBD2 aligns across 8 bases. Per germline, CDR1 SGHTA and CDR2 FQGNSA. Losses at the gene ends were 8 bases for V and 4 bases for J; bases not matched to a gene: 9. This CDR3 has 14 residues. The CDR3, as DNA: TGTGCCAGCCGTCGGGGGGGCGCCACAGAGACCCAGTACTTC. As protein: CASRRGGATETQYF.

The chain has TRBV21-1 and TRBJ2-5; the D segment call TRBD1 is taken from the table without a DNA check. TRBV21-1 is listed as a pseudogene. The CDR3 is 15 amino acids. CDR3 DNA: TGTGCCAGCAACACCCTGACAGGGGTCGCCGAGACCCAGTACTTC. Its protein is CASNTLTGVAETQYF.

This chain links TRBV9 with TRBJ2-3; 11 positions match TRBD2. Germline V gene lookup returns CDR1 SGDLS and CDR2 YYNGEE. CDR3 length: 18 amino acids. V lost 1 base and J lost 2; bases outside the gene matches: 9. For the CDR3, the DNA is TGTGCCAGCAGCGTATCTGAAGGTAGCGGGGGGGCCACAGATACGCAGTATTTT. Translating gives CASSVSEGSGGATDTQYF.

CDR3 sequence reads: CASSEAGRVNEKLFF. The CDR3, as DNA: TGTGCCAGCAGCGAGGCTGGCAGAGTCAATGAAAAACTGTTTTTT. The chain joins TRBV9 to TRBJ1-4; D uncertain. Trimming took off 3 bases at V and 5 bases at J, with 14 bases between the two ends. The CDR3 extends over 15 amino acids. Germline values: CDR1 SGDLS, CDR2 YYNGEE.